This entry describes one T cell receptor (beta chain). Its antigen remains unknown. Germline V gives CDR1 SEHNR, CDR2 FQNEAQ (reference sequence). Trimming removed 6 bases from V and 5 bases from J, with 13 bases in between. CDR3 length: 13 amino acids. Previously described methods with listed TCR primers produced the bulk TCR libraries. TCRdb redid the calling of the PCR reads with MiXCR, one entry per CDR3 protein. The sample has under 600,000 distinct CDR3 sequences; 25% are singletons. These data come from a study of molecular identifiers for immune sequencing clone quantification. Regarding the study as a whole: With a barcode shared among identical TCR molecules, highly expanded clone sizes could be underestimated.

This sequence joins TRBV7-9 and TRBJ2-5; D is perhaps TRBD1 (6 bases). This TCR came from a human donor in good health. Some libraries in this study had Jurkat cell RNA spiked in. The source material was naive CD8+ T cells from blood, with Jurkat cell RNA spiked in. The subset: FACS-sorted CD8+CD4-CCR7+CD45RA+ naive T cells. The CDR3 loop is CASRLAGDETQYF. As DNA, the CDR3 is TGTGCCAGCAGGTTGGCAGGGGACGAGACCCAGTACTTC.